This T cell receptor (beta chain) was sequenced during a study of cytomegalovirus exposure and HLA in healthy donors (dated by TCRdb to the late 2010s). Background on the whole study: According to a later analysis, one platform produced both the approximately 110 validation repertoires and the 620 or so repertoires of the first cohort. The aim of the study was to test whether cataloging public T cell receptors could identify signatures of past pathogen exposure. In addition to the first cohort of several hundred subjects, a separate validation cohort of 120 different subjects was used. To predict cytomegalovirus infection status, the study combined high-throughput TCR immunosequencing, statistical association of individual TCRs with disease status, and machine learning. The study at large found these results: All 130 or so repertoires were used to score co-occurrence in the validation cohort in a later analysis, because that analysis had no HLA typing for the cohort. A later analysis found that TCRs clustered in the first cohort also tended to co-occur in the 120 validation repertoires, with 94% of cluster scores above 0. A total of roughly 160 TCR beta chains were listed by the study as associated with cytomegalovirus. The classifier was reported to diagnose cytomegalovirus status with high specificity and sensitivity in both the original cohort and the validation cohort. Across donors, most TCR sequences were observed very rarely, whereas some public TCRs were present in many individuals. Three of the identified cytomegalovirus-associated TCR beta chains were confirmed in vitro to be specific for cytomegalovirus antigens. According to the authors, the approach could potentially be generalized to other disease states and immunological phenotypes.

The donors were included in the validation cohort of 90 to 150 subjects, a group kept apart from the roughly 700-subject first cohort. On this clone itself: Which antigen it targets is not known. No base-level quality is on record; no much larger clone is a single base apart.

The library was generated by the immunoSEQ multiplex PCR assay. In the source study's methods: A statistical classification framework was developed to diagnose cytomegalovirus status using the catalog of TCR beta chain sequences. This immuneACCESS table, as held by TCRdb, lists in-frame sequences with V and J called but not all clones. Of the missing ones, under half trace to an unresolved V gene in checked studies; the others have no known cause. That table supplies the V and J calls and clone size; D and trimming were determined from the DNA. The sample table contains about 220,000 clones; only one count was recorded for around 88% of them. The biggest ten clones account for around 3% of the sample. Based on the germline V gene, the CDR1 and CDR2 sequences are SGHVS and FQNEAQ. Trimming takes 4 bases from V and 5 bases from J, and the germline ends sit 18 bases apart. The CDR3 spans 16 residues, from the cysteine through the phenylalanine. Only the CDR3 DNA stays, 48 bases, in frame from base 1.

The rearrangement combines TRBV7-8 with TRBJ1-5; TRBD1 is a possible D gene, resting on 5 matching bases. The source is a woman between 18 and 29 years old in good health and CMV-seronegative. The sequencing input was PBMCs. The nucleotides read TGTGCCAGCAGCTATCGACCGGGGGTCTTCCATCAGCCCCAGCATTTT. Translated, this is CASSYRPGVFHQPQHF.